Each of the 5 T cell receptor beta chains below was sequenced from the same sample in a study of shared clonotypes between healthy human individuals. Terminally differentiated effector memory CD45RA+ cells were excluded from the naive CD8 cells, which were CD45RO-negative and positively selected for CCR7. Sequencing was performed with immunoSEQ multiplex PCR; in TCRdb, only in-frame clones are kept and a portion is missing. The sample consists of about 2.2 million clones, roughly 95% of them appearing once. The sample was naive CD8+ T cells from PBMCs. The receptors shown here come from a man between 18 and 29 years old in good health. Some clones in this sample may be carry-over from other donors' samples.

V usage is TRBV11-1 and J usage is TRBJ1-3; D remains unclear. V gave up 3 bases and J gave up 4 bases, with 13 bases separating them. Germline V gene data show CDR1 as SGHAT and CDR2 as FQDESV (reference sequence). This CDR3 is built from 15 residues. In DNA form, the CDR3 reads TGTGCCAGCAGCTTGGATTGGGAAGACGGAAACACCATATATTTT. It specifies CASSLDWEDGNTIYF.

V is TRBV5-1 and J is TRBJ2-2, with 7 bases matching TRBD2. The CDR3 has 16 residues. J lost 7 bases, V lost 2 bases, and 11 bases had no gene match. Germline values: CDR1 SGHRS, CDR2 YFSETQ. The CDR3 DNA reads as TGCGCCAGCAGCTTCGGACGGGAGGAGATCGGCGGGGAGCTGTTTTTT. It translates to CASSFGREEIGGELFF.

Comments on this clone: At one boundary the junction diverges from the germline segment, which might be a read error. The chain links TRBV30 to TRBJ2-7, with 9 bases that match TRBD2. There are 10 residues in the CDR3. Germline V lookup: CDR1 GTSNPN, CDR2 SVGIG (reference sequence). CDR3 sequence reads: CAWRVAGELF. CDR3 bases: TGTGCCTGGAGAGTAGCGGGAGAGCTATTC.

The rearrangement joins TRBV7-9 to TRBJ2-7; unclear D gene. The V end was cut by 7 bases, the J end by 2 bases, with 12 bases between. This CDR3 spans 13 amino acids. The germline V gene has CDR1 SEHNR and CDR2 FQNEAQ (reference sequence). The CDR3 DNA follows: TGTGCCAGCAACCCAGTAGGTGCCTACGAGCAGTACTTC. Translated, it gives CASNPVGAYEQYF.

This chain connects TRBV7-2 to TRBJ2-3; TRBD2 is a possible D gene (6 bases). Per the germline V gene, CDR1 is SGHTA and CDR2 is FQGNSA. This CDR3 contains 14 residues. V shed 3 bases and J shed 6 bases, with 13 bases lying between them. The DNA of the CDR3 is TGTGCCAGCAGCTTCATAACTGGGGGGGATACGCAGTATTTT. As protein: CASSFITGGDTQYF.